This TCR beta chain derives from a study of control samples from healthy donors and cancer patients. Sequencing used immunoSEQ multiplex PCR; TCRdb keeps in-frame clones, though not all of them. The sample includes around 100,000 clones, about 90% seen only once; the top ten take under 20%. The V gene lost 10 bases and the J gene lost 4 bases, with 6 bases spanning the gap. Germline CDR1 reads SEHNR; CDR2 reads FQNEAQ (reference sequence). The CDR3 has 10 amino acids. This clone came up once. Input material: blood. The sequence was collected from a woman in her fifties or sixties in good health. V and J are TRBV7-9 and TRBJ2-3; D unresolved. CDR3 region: CAIGPDTQYF. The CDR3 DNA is TGTGCCATCGGTCCAGATACGCAGTATTTT.